This T cell receptor (beta chain) was sequenced during a study of T cells in Graves' hyperthyroidism and ophthalmopathy. The investigators amplified TCR beta CDR3 regions from RNA transcripts. A first-round RT-PCR of the TCR CDR3 used the HTBI primer set. TCRdb re-analysed the multiplex PCR reads in MiXCR, keeping a single row per CDR3 protein. The table has roughly 500,000 distinct CDR3 sequences, approximately 49% seen once. There are 12 residues in the CDR3. Per germline, CDR1 SQVTM and CDR2 ANQGSEA. J was trimmed by 6 bases and V by 4 bases; bases with no gene match: 2. This clonotype came up many times. Its specificity is unknown. Study-level results: In blood, most of the thyroid clonotypes expanded above 0.001 were also present. Before onset, by a median of approximately 6.2 months, the model predicted ophthalmopathy.

Exclusion of a patient resulted from uncontrolled infection, other autoimmune disease, pregnancy or lactation. Diagnosing involved the use of clinical symptoms, serum thyroxine and TRAb, thyroid ultrasound and orbital computed tomography. The chain combines TRBV29-1 with TRBJ1-4, with 7 positions matching TRBD1. This receptor was identified in an adult woman with Graves' disease, either hyperthyroidism or ophthalmopathy (not recorded which). Sequenced input: peripheral blood or thyroid tissue (not recorded which). CDR3 residues: CSVAGGDEKLFF. The CDR3 nucleotides read TGCAGCGTTGCAGGGGGAGATGAAAAACTGTTTTTT.